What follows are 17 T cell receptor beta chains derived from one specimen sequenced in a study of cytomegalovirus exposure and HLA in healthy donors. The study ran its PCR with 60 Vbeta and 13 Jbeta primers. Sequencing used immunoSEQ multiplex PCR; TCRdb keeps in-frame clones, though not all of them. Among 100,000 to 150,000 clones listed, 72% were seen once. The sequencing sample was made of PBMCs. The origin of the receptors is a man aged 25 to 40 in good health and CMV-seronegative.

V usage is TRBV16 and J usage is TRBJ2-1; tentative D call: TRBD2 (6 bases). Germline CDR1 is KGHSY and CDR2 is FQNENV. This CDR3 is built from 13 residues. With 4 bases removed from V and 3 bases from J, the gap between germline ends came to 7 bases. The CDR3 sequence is CASSRGVYNEQFF. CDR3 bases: TGTGCCAGCAGCCGGGGGGTCTACAATGAGCAGTTCTTC.

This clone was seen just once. Here the CDR3 DNA reads TGCGCCAGCAGATACGGGGGGCTTTCTGGGTACGAGCAGTACTTC. Translating gives CASRYGGLSGYEQYF. The chain links TRBV10-2 to TRBJ2-7; maybe TRBD2 (7 bases). CDR3 length: 15 residues. Per germline, CDR1 WSHSY and CDR2 SAAADI. V was pared by 6 bases and J by 4 bases, with 19 bases between.

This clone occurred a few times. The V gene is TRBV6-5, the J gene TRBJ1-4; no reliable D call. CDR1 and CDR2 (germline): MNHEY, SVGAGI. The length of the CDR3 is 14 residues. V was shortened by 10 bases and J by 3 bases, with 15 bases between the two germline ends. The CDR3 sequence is CAKSPGGSNEKLFF. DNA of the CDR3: TGTGCCAAGTCCCCGGGTGGATCTAATGAAAAACTGTTTTTT.

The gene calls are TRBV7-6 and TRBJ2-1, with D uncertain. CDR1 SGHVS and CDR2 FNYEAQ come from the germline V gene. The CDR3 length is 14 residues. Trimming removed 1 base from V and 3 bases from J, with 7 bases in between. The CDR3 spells CASSLVGGYNEQFF. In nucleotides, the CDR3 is TGTGCCAGCAGCTTAGTCGGCGGCTACAATGAGCAGTTCTTC. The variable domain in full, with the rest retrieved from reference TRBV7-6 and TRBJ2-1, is GAGVSQSPRYKVTKRGQDVALRCDPISGHVSLYWYRQALGQGPEFLTYFNYEAQQDKSGLPNDRFSAERPEGSISTLTIQRTEQRDSAMYRCASSLVGGYNEQFFGPGTRLTVL.

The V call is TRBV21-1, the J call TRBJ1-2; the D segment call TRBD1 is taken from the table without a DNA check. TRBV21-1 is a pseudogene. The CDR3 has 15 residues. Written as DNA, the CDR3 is TGTGCCAGCAGCAAAGCAAACAGGGAGTCCTATGGCTACACCTTC. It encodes CASSKANRESYGYTF.

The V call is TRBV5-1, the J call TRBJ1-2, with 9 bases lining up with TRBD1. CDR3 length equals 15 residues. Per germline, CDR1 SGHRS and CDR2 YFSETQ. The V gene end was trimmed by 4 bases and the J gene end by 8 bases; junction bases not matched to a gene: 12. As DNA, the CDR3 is TGCGCCAGCAGCCTGACCGAGGGACAGGGCGGAGGCTACACCTTC. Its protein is CASSLTEGQGGGYTF.

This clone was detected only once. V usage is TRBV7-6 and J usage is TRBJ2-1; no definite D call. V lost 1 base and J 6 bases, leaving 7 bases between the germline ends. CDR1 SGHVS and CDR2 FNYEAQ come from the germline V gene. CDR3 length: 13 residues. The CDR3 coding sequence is TGTGCCAGCAGCTTAGGCACTGTCAATGAGCAGTTCTTC. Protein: CASSLGTVNEQFF.

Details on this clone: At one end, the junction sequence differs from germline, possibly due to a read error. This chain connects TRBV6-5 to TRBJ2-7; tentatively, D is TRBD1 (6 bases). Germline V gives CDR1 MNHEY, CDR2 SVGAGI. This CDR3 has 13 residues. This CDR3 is CASSPQGQGRIHF. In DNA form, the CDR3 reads TGTGCCAGCAGTCCTCAAGGGCAGGGGCGCATTCACTTC.

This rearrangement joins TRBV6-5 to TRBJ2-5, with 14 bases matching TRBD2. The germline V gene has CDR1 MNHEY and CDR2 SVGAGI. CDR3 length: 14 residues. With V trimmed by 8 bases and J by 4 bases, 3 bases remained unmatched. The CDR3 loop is CASSGLAGVETQYF. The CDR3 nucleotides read TGTGCCAGCTCGGGACTAGCGGGGGTAGAGACCCAGTACTTC.

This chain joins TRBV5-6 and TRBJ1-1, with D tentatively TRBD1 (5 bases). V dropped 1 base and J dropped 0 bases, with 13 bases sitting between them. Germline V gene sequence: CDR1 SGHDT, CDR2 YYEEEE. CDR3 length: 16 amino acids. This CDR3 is CASSLTGPSLNTEAFF. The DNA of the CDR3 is TGTGCCAGCAGCTTGACAGGACCTTCTCTGAACACTGAAGCTTTCTTT.

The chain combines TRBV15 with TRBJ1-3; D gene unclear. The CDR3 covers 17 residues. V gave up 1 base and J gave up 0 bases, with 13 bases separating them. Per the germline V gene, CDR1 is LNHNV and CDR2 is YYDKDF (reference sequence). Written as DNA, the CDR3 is TGTGCCACCAGCAGAGCCCCCACAGTCTTCTCTGGAAACACCATATATTTT. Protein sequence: CATSRAPTVFSGNTIYF.

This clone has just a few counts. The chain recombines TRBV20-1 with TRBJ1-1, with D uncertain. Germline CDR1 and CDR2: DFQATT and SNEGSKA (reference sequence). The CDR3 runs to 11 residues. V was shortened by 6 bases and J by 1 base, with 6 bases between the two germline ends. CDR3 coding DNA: TGCAGTGCCACGGGGAACACTGAAGCTTTCTTT. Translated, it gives CSATGNTEAFF.

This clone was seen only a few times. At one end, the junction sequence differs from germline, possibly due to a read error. The CDR3 loop reads CSSSDTDRGLKDTQYF. The CDR3 region has the DNA TGTTCCAGCAGCGACACGGACAGGGGTTTAAAAGATACGCAGTATTTT. The chain has TRBV7-9 and TRBJ2-3; the match to TRBD1 covers 9 bases. Germline V CDR1 and CDR2: SEHNR, FQNEAQ (reference sequence). There are 16 residues in the CDR3.

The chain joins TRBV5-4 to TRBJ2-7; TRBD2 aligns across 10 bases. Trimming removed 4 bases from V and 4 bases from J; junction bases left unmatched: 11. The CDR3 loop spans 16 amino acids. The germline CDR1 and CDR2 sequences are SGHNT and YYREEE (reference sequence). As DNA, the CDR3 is TGTGCCAGCAGCCCCAAATCCGGGACTAGCGTTTACGAGCAGTACTTC. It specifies CASSPKSGTSVYEQYF. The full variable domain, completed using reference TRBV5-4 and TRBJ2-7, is ETGVTQSPTHLIKTRGQQVTLRCSSQSGHNTVSWYQQALGQGPQFIFQYYREEENGRGNFPPRFSGLQFPNYSSELNVNALELDDSALYLCASSPKSGTSVYEQYFGPGTRLTVT.

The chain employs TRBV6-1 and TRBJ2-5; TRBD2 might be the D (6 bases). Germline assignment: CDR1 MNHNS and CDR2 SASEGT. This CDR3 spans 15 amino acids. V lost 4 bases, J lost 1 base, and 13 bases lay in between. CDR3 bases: TGTGCCAGCAGTGTGCTTAGCGGAACCCAAGAGACCCAGTACTTC. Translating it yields CASSVLSGTQETQYF.

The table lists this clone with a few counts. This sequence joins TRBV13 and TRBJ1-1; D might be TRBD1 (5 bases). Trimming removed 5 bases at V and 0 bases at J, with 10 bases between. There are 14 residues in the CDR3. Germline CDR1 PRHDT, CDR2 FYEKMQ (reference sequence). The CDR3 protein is CASSPKGMNTEAFF. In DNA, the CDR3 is TGTGCCAGCAGCCCAAAGGGGATGAACACTGAAGCTTTCTTT.

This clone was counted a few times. The CDR3 DNA reads as TGTGCCAGTAGTCCGCTCCCCGGGGGTCAGCCCCAGCATTTT. Its translation is CASSPLPGGQPQHF. The chain uses TRBV19 and TRBJ1-5; a weak D match, TRBD1 (5 bases). Germline V gene data show CDR1 as LNHDA and CDR2 as SQIVND (reference sequence). The CDR3 runs to 14 residues. The ends were cut back, 5 bases at V and 6 bases at J, with 14 bases in the middle.